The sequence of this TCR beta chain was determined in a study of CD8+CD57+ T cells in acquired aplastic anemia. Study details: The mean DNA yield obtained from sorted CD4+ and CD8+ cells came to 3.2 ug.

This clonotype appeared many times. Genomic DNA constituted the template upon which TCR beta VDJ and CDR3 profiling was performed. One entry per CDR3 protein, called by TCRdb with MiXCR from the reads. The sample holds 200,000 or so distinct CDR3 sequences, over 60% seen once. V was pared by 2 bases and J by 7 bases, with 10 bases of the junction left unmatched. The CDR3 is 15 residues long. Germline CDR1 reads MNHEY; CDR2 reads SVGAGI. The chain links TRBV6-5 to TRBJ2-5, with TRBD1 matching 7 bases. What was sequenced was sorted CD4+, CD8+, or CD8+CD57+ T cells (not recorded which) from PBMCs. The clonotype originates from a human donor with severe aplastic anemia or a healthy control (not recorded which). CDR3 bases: TGTGCCAGCAGTTACGAGACAGGGTCGAAAAGGACCCAGTACTTC. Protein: CASSYETGSKRTQYF.